Listed here are 6 T cell receptor beta chains from one sample, sequenced in a study of T cell responses to AZD1222 COVID-19 vaccine. Here immunoSEQ multiplex PCR was the method, and the copy in TCRdb shows in-frame clones only, minus some. The sample holds 120,000 or so clones, approximately 90% seen once. This specimen consisted of peripheral blood, obtained on day 0 of AZD1222 vaccination. These receptors all stem from an adult in good health.

V is TRBV6-1 and J is TRBJ2-3; D might be TRBD1 or TRBD2, each matching 6 bases. The CDR3 is made up of 16 amino acids. V shed 0 bases and J shed 1 base, with 11 bases lying between them. Looked up from germline, CDR1 is MNHNS and CDR2 is SASEGT. The DNA of the CDR3 is TGTGCCAGCAGTGAAGCTGGGGGGCTAGGCACAGATACGCAGTATTTT. This encodes CASSEAGGLGTDTQYF.

The rearrangement links TRBV14 to TRBJ1-1; no firm D call. The V and J ends lost 6 bases and 0 bases respectively, with 8 bases between them. This CDR3 comprises 13 residues. Looked up from germline, CDR1 is SGHDN and CDR2 is FVKESK. This CDR3 reads CASSRTLNTEAFF. In DNA, the CDR3 is TGTGCCAGCAGTCGGACCCTGAACACTGAAGCTTTCTTT. The entire variable domain, with the rest obtained from reference TRBV14 and TRBJ1-1, is as follows: EAGVTQFPSHSVIEKGQTVTLRCDPISGHDNLYWYRRVMGKEIKFLLHFVKESKQDESGMPNNRFLAERTGGTYSTLKVQPAELEDSGVYFCASSRTLNTEAFFGQGTRLTVV.

Here the CDR3 reads CASTKQGLYEQYF. Written as DNA, the CDR3 is TGTGCCAGCACAAAACAGGGACTCTACGAGCAGTACTTC. The chain recombines TRBV27 with TRBJ2-7; D tentatively fits TRBD1 or TRBD2 (6 bases each). CDR3 length: 13 residues. Trimming removed 7 bases from V and 3 bases from J, with 13 bases in between. CDR1 MNHEY and CDR2 SMNVEV come from the germline V gene (reference sequence).

This chain links TRBV30 with TRBJ1-2; D is undetermined. CDR1 is GTSNPN and CDR2 is SVGIG in the germline V gene (reference sequence). Trimming cost V 4 bases and J 5 bases, with 17 bases left between them. The CDR3 has 14 residues. The CDR3 DNA follows: TGTGCCTGGACCTTCTCCTATGGTCCTTATGGCTACACCTTC. Amino acids: CAWTFSYGPYGYTF.

The chain carries TRBV24-1 and TRBJ1-2, with TRBD1 matching over 9 bases. The CDR3 runs 15 residues. V shed 4 bases, J shed 2 bases, and the junction held 4 bases outside the gene matches. The germline V gene has CDR1 KGHDR and CDR2 SFDVKD. The CDR3 nucleotides are TGTGCCACCAGTGACACGGGACAGGGAAACTATGGCTACACCTTC. This encodes CATSDTGQGNYGYTF.

This sequence joins TRBV2 and TRBJ1-1, with a possible D match to TRBD1 (5 bases). The germline V gene has CDR1 SNHLY and CDR2 FYNNEI. This CDR3 is 14 amino acids long. Trimming took 6 bases from V and 4 from J, leaving 15 bases between them. CDR3 in DNA: TGTGCCAGCAGCGTAGTAGATGGGGGCACTGAAGCTTTCTTT. Residues: CASSVVDGGTEAFF.